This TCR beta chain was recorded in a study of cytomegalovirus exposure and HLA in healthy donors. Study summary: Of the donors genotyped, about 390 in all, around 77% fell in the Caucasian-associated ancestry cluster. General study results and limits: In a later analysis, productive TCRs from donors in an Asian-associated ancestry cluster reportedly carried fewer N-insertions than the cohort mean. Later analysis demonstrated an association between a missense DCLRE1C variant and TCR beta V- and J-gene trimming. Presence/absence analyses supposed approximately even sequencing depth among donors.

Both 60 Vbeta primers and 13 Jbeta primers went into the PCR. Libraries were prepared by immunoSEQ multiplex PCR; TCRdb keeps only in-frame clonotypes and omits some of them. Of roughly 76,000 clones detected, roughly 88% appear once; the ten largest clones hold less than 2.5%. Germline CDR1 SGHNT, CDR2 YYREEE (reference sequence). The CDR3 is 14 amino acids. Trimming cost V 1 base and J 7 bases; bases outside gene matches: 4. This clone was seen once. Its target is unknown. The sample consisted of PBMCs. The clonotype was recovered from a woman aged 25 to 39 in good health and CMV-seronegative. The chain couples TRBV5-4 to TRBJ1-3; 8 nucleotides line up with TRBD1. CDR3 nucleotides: TGTGCCAGCAGCTTGAGGCAGGGGGCCAACACCATATATTTT. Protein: CASSLRQGANTIYF.